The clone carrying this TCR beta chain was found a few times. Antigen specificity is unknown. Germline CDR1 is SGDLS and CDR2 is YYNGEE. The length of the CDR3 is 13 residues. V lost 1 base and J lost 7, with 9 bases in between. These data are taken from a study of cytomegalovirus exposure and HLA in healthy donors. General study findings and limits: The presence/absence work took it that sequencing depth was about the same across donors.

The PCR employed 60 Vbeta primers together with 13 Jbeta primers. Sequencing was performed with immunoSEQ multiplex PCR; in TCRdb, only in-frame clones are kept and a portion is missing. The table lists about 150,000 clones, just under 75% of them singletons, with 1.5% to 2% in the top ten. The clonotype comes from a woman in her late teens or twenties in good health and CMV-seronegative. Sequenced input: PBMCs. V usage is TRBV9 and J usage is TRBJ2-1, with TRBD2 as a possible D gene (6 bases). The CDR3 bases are TGTGCCAGCAGCGTATGGGCGGGAAATGAGCAGTTCTTC. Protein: CASSVWAGNEQFF.